The table lists the clone carrying this T cell receptor (beta chain) with a few counts. No antigen is known for it. Germline values: CDR1 MNHEY, CDR2 SMNVEV (reference sequence). This CDR3 has 13 amino acids. The V end lost 8 bases, the J end lost 2 bases, and 12 bases lay between the germline ends. PBMC were collected before vaccination, two weeks after the third vaccination, and at progression. The data originate from a study of glioma-infiltrating T cells after dendritic cell vaccination. Whole-study context: Treatment, given 2003 to 2012, was autologous tumor lysate-pulsed dendritic cell vaccination.

TCRB CDR3 was amplified from 2 ug genomic DNA or less. This table comes from immunoSEQ multiplex PCR, and its TCRdb copy is limited to in-frame clones, with some not included. The top ten clones hold about 6.5% of a sample with under 100,000 clones, around three quarters of them seen once. Study-level findings and limits: Few patients contributed both blood and tumor specimens.

The chain uses TRBV27 and TRBJ1-1, with D uncertain. The receptor comes from a human donor with glioblastoma. The specimen was blood, collected before dendritic cell vaccination. CDR3 sequence (DNA): TGTGCCAGCTGGGGAGGCCCCAACACTGAAGCTTTCTTT. Amino acid sequence: CASWGGPNTEAFF.